This T cell receptor (beta chain) is drawn from a study of blood T cell repertoires in COVID-19. Background on the study: The origin of the acute and convalescent COVID-19 samples was the United States, Italy and Spain. T cells, B-cell-depleted T cells, or PBMCs supplied cDNA or gDNA.

The table lists this clone with a count of one. The CDR3 length is 17 residues. Germline V gene data show CDR1 as MGHRA and CDR2 as YSYEKL. V was clipped by 4 bases and J by 7 bases, with 23 bases between them. As handled by the study authors: Amplification with reference gene primers provided the estimates of nucleated cell counts. Only in-frame clones appear in the TCRdb table, and some are missing; sequencing was by immunoSEQ multiplex PCR. V, J and clone size derive from that table, while D and trimming were established from the DNA sequence. The table includes some 140,000 clones, roughly 76% detected once.

The chain combines TRBV4-1 with TRBJ2-1; maybe TRBD1 (6 bases). The origin of this receptor is an elderly man with acute or convalescent COVID-19. The sample taken for sequencing was peripheral blood. The CDR3 reads CASSRSSVIQGPNEQFF. CDR3 sequence (DNA): TGCGCCAGCAGCCGCAGTTCAGTGATACAGGGCCCAAATGAGCAGTTCTTC.